The T cell receptor (beta chain) described here comes from a study of blood T cell repertoires in COVID-19. Study-level information: Sources were T cells, B-cell-depleted T cells, or PBMCs; the material itself was cDNA or gDNA.

Per the study methods: By means of reference gene primer amplification, nucleated cell counts were estimated. Using immunoSEQ multiplex PCR, the repertoire was profiled, and TCRdb retains in-frame clones only, with some absent. For V, J and clone size, that table is used; D and trimming come from the DNA. Of around 450,000 clones listed, approximately 90% were seen once; the top ten hold 4.3%. Deletions cut 7 bases from V and 1 base from J, with 13 bases between. There are 14 residues in the CDR3. Germline CDR1 and CDR2: SNHLY and FYNNEI. The receptor's source is a woman in her twenties or thirties with acute or convalescent COVID-19. The chain employs TRBV2 and TRBJ1-1, with D perhaps TRBD1 (5 bases). Sequenced: peripheral blood. CDR3: CASNPSGGNTEAFF. The CDR3 DNA sequence: TGTGCCAGCAATCCCTCGGGGGGGAACACTGAAGCTTTCTTT. The full variable domain, with the rest looked up from reference TRBV2 and TRBJ1-1, is EPEVTQTPSHQVTQMGQEVILRCVPISNHLYFYWYRQILGQKVEFLVSFYNNEISEKSEIFDDQFSVERPDGSNFTLKIRSTKLEDSAMYFCASNPSGGNTEAFFGQGTRLTVV.